This is a list of T cell receptor beta chains from one sample in a study of human T cells and chemical hapten exposure. TCRdb reprocessed the RACE reads via MiXCR and lists one record per CDR3 protein. The sample shows 75,000 to 95,000 distinct CDR3 sequences, about 10% of them seen only once. Sequencing was performed on whole blood, taken in connection with sensitization to the hapten diphenylcyclopropenone (DPC). All receptors derive from a woman between 55 and 75 years old with alopecia areata. Some clones in this sample may be carry-over from other donors' samples. CDR3s include the opening cysteine and the closing phenylalanine or tryptophan. Fields, in order: J gene, clone size, V gene, CDR3 protein. Not all rows give a size; the values are once, few, many and, for expanded clones, a class.

J gene: TRBJ2-1; clone size: -; V gene: TRBV5-1; CDR3 protein: CASSLLQGSSYNEQFF
J gene: TRBJ2-7; clone size: -; V gene: TRBV2; CDR3 protein: CTSSVRQTYEQYF
J gene: TRBJ2-1; clone size: few; V gene: TRBV20-1; CDR3 protein: CSAVPRKEQFF
J gene: TRBJ1-2; clone size: few; V gene: TRBV7-8; CDR3 protein: CASSLQGLNYGYTF
J gene: TRBJ2-7; clone size: many; V gene: TRBV2; CDR3 protein: CASEGEGMGYSYEQYF
J gene: TRBJ1-1; clone size: -; V gene: TRBV20-1; CDR3 protein: CSARGGSNTEAFF
J gene: TRBJ1-2; clone size: many; V gene: TRBV6-5; CDR3 protein: CASRGTGTLGYTF
J gene: TRBJ2-1; clone size: -; V gene: TRBV7-9; CDR3 protein: CASSLASQNEQFF
J gene: TRBJ2-7; clone size: few; V gene: TRBV11-2; CDR3 protein: CASSYRGPREGRYEQYF
J gene: TRBJ1-1; clone size: many; V gene: TRBV2; CDR3 protein: CASSGQGNTEAFF
J gene: TRBJ1-2; clone size: -; V gene: TRBV5-1; CDR3 protein: CASSLTGAGNGYTF
J gene: TRBJ2-3; clone size: many; V gene: TRBV6-2/TRBV6-3; CDR3 protein: CASSYGPPTGGQDTQYF
J gene: TRBJ1-1; clone size: many; V gene: TRBV5-5; CDR3 protein: CASSTTGQLNTEAFF
J gene: TRBJ2-6; clone size: few; V gene: TRBV3-1; CDR3 protein: CASNWGPNSGANVLTF
J gene: TRBJ2-2; clone size: few; V gene: TRBV5-1; CDR3 protein: CASSLVASAYTGELFF
J gene: TRBJ1-2; clone size: -; V gene: TRBV6-5; CDR3 protein: CASSYGTRDFGYTF
J gene: TRBJ1-1; clone size: many; V gene: TRBV12-3/TRBV12-4; CDR3 protein: CASSFWGATEAFF
J gene: TRBJ2-1; clone size: few; V gene: TRBV7-2; CDR3 protein: CASSSGGHNEQFF
J gene: TRBJ2-7; clone size: -; V gene: TRBV7-8; CDR3 protein: CASSRGLAGGQDEQYF
J gene: TRBJ2-7; clone size: many; V gene: TRBV12-3/TRBV12-4; CDR3 protein: CASSLRGQGAYEQYF
J gene: TRBJ1-1; clone size: -; V gene: TRBV18; CDR3 protein: CASSRRTGGAEYTEAFF
J gene: TRBJ2-5; clone size: many; V gene: TRBV7-6; CDR3 protein: CASSLALRGRQETQYF
J gene: TRBJ2-5; clone size: -; V gene: TRBV7-9; CDR3 protein: CASSSALQETQYF